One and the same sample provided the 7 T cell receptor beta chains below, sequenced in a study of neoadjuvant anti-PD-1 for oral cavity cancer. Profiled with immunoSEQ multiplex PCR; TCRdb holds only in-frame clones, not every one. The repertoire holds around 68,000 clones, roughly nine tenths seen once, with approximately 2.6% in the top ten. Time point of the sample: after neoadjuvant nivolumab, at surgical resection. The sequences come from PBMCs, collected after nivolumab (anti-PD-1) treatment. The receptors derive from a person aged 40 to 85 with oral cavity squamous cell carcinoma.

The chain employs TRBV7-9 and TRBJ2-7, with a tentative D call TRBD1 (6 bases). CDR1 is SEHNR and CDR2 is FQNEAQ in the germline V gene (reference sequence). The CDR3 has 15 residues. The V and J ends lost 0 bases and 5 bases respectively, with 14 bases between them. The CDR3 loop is CASSLARGTLHEQYF. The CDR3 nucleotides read TGTGCCAGCAGCTTAGCCAGGGGCACCCTCCACGAGCAGTACTTC.

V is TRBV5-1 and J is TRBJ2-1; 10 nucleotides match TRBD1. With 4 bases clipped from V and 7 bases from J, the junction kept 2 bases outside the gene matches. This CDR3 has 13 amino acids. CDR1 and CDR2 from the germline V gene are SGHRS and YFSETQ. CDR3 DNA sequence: TGCGCCAGCAGCCCGGGACAGGGGAATGAGCAGTTCTTC. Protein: CASSPGQGNEQFF. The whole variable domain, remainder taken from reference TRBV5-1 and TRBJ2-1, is KAGVTQTPRYLIKTRGQQVTLSCSPISGHRSVSWYQQTPGQGLQFLFEYFSETQRNKGNFPGRFSGRQFSNSRSEMNVSTLELGDSALYLCASSPGQGNEQFFGPGTRLTVL.

The CDR3 loop is CAWSQGLSPNEKLFF. In nucleotides, the CDR3 is TGTGCCTGGAGCCAGGGTTTGAGTCCTAATGAAAAACTGTTTTTT. The chain employs TRBV30 and TRBJ1-4; D might be TRBD1 (5 bases). The CDR3 has 15 amino acids. The germline V gene has CDR1 GTSNPN and CDR2 SVGIG (reference sequence). Trimming removed 3 bases at V and 3 bases at J, with 14 bases between.

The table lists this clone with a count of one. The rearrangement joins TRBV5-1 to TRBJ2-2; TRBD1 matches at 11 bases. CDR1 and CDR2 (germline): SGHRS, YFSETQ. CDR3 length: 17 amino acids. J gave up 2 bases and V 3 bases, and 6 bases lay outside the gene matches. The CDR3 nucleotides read TGCGCCAGCAGCTCCAGCGGGACAGGGGGAAACACCGGGGAGCTGTTTTTT. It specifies CASSSSGTGGNTGELFF.

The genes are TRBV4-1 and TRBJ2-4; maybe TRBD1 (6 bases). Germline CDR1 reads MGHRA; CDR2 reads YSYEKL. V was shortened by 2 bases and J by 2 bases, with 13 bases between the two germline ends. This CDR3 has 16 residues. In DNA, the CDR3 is TGCGCCAGCAGCCAAACTATCAGGGGTCCCAAAAACATTCAGTACTTC. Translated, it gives CASSQTIRGPKNIQYF.

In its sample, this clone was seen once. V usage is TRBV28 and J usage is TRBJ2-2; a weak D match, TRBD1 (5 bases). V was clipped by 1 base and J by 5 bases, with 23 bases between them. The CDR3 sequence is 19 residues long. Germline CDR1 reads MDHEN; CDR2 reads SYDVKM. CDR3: CASSLFTYSQGSRTGELFF. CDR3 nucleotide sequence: TGTGCCAGCAGTTTATTCACCTACTCCCAGGGCAGTCGGACCGGGGAGCTGTTTTTT.

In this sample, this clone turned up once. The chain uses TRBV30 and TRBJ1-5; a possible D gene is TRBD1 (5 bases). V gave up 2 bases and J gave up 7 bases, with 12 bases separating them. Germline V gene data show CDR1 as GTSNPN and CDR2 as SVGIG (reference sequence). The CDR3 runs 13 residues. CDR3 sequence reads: CAWSRGATQPQHF. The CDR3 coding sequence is TGTGCCTGGAGTCGTGGGGCCACCCAGCCCCAGCATTTT.